The present T cell receptor beta chain was sequenced within a study of blood T cell repertoires in COVID-19. Trimming took 0 bases from V and 11 from J; bases not matched to a gene: 9. This CDR3 is 13 amino acids long. Germline V gene lookup returns CDR1 GTSNPN and CDR2 SVGIG (reference sequence). Some clones are missing from TCRdb's copy, which holds only in-frame ones; the method was immunoSEQ multiplex PCR. The data show about 300,000 clones, with 70% to 90% seen just once and under 11% held by the top ten. This sequence was found in a young woman who had recovered from COVID-19. The chain joins TRBV30 to TRBJ1-1; 7 bases agree with TRBD1. The sample was PBMCs or T cells enriched from blood (not recorded which). CDR3 DNA sequence: TGTGCCTGGAGTGTTCGGGGACAGCGAAGGGCTTTCTTT. Protein sequence: CAWSVRGQRRAFF.